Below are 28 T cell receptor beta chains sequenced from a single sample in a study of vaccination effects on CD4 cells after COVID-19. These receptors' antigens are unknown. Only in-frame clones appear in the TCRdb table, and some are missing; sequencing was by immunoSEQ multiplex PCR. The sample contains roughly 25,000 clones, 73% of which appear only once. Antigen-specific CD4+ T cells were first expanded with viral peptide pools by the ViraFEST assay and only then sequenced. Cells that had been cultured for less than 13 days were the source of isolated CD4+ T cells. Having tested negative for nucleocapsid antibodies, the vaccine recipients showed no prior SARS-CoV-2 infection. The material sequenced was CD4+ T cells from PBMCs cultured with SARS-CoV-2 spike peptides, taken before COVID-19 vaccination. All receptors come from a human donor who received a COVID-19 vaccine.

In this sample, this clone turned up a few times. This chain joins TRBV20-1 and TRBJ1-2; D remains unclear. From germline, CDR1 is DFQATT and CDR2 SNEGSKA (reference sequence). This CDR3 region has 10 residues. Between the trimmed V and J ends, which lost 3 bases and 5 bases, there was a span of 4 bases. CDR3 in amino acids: CSASGYGYTF. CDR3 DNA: TGCAGTGCTAGCGGGTATGGCTACACCTTC.

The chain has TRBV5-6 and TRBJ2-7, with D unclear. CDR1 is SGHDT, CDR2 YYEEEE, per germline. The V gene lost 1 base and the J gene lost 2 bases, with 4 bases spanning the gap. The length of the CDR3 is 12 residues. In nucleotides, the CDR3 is TGTGCCAGCAGCTTGCGTCCCTACGAGCAGTACTTC. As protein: CASSLRPYEQYF.

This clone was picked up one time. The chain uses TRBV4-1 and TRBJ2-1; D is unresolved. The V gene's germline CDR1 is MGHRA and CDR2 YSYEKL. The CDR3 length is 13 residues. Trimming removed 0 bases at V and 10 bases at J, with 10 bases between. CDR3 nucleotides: TGCGCCAGCAGCCAAGAACCCCTGACAGAGCAGTTCTTC. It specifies CASSQEPLTEQFF.

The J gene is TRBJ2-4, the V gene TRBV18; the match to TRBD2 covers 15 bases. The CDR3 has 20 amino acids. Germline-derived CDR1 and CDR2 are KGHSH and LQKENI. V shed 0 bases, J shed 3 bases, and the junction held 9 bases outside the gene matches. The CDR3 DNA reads TGTGCCAGCTCACCACCCCCGGGACTAGCGGGGGGATCGGGCAAAAACATTCAGTACTTC. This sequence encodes CASSPPPGLAGGSGKNIQYF.

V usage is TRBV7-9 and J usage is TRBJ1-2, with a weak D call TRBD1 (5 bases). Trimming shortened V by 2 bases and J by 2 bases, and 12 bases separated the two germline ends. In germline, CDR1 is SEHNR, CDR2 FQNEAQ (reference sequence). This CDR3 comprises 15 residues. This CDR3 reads CASSLLPGLNYGYTF. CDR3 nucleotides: TGTGCCAGCAGCTTACTTCCAGGGTTAAACTATGGCTACACCTTC.

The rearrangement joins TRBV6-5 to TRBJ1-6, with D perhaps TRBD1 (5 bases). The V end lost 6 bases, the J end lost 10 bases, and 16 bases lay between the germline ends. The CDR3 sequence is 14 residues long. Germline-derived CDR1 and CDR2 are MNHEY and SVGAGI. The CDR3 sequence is CASRRQINGSPLHF. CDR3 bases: TGTGCCAGCAGACGACAGATAAACGGATCACCCCTCCACTTT.

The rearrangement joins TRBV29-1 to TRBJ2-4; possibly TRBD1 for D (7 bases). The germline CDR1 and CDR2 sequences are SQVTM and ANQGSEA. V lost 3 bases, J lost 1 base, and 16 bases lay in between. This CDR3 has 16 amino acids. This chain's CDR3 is CSVEAGGGRAKNIQYF. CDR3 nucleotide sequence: TGCAGCGTTGAGGCAGGGGGAGGTAGGGCCAAAAACATTCAGTACTTC.

The CDR3 region has the DNA TGTGCCAGCAGTCCCCACGGACAGGGTTTTCACACCTTC. It translates to CASSPHGQGFHTF. The V and J genes are TRBV12-3 or TRBV12-4 and TRBJ1-2; 8 bases match TRBD1. CDR3 length: 13 residues. Trimming removed 5 bases from V and 12 bases from J; junction bases left unmatched: 11.

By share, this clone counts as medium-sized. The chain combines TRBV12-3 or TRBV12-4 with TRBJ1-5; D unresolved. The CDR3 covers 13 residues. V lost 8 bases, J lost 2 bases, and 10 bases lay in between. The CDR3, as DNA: TGTGCCAGCGCCCGGGGAGGCAATCAGCCCCAGCATTTT. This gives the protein CASARGGNQPQHF.

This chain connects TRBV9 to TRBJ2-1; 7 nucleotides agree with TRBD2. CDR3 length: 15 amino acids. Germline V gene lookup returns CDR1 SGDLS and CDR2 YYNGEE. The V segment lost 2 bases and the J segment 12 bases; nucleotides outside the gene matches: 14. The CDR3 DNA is TGTGCCAGCAGCGTCATAGGAGGGTTTGGGGGGGGGCAGTTCTTC. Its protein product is CASSVIGGFGGGQFF. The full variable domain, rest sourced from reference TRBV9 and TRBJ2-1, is DSGVTQTPKHLITATGQRVTLRCSPRSGDLSVYWYQQSLDQGLQFLIQYYNGEERAKGNILERFSAQQFPDLHSELNLSSLELGDSALYFCASSVIGGFGGGQFFGPGTRLTVL.

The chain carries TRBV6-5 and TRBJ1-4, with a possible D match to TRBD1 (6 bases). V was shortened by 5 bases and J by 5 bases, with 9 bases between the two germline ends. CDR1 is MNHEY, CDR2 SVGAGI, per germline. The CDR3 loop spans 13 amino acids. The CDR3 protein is CASSRTVNEKLFF. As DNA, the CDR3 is TGTGCCAGCAGTCGGACAGTGAATGAAAAACTGTTTTTT.

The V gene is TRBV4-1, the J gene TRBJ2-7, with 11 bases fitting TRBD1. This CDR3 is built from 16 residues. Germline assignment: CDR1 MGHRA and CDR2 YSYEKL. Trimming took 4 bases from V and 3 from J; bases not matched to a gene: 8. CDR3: CASSLSGTGGSYEQYF. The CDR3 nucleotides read TGCGCCAGCAGCCTTTCCGGGACAGGGGGGAGCTACGAGCAGTACTTC.

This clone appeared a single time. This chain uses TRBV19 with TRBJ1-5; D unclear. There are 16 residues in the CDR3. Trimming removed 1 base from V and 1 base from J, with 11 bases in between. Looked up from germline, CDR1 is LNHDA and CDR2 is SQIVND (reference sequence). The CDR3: CASSIVIRSSNQPQHF. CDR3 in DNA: TGTGCCAGTAGTATAGTTATCAGGTCAAGCAATCAGCCCCAGCATTTT.

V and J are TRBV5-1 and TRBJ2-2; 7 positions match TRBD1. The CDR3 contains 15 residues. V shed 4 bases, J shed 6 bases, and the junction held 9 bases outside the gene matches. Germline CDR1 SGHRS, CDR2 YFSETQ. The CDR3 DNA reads TGCGCCAGCAGCACCGGACAGGTTCGGGCCGGGGAGCTGTTTTTT. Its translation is CASSTGQVRAGELFF.

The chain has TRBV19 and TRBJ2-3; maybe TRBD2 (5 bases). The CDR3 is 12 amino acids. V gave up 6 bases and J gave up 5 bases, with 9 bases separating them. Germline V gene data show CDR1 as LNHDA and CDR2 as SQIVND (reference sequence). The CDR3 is CASRQSGDTQYF. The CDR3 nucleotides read TGTGCCAGTAGACAAAGCGGAGATACGCAGTATTTT.

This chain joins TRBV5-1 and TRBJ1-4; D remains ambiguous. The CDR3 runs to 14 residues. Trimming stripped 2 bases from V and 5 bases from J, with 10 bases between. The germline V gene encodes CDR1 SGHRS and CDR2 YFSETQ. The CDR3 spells CASSLELLNEKLFF. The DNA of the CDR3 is TGCGCCAGCAGCTTAGAGCTGTTAAATGAAAAACTGTTTTTT.

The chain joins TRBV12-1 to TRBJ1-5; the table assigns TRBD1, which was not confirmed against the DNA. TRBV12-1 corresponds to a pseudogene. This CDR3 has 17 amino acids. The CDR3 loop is CASSAEGQGVSNQPQHF. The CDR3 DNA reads TGTGCCAGCAGCGCCGAGGGGCAGGGGGTTAGCAATCAGCCCCAGCATTTT.

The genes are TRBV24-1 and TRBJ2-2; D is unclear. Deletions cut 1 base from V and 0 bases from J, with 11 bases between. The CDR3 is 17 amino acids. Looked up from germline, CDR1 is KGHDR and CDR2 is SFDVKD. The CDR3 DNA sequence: TGTGCCACCAGTGATTTTTCGGTTTCCGCGAACACCGGGGAGCTGTTTTTT. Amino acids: CATSDFSVSANTGELFF.

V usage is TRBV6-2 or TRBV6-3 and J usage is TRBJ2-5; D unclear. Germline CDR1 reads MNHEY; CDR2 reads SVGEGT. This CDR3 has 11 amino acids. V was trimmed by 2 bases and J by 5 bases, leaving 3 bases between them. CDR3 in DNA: TGTGCCAGCAGTTACGTCGAGACCCAGTACTTC. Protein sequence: CASSYVETQYF.

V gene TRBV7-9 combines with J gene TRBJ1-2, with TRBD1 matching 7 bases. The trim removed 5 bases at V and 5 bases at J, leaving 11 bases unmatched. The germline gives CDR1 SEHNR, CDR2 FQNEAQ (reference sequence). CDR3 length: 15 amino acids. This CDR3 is CASSPGGERSYGYTF. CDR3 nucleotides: TGTGCCAGCAGCCCAGGGGGGGAGCGGTCTTATGGCTACACCTTC.

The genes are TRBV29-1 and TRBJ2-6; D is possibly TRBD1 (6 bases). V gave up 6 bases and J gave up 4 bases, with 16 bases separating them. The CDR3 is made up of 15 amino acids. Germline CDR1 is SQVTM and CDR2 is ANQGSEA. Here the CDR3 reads CSVSTNRAGANVLTF. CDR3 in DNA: TGCAGCGTCTCCACTAACAGGGCCGGGGCCAACGTCCTGACTTTC.

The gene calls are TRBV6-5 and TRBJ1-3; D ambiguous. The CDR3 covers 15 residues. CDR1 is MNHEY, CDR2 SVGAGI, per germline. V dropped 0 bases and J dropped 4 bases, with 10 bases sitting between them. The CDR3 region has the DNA TGTGCCAGCAGTTACTCGATCACGGGAGGAAACACCATATATTTT. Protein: CASSYSITGGNTIYF.

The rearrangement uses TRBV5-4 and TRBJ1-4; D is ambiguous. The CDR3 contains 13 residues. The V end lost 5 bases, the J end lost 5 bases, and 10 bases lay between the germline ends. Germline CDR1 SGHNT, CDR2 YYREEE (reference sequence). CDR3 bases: TGTGCCAGCAGTGCCAGAACCAATGAAAAACTGTTTTTT. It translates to CASSARTNEKLFF.

CDR3 in DNA: TGTGCCAGTGCTCCGGGCAGGGGCAGATTTAGCAATCAGCCCCAGCATTTT. The encoded protein is CASAPGRGRFSNQPQHF. This chain connects TRBV19 to TRBJ1-5; D is perhaps TRBD1 (6 bases). V lost 8 bases and J 0 bases, leaving 20 bases between the germline ends. The CDR3 totals 17 residues. Germline V CDR1 and CDR2: LNHDA, SQIVND (reference sequence).

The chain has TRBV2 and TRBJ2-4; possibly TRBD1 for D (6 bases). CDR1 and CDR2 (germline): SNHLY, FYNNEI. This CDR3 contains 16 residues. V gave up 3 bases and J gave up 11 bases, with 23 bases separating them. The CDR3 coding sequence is TGTGCCAGCAGTGAGAGGGCGGCTGGGGGCTTCAAGGTTCAGTACTTC. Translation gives CASSERAAGGFKVQYF.

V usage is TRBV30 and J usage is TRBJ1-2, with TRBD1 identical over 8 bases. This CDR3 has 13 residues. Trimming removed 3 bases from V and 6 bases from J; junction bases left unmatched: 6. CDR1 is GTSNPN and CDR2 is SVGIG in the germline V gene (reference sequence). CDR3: CAWSPQDRDGYTF. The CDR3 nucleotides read TGTGCCTGGAGCCCCCAGGACAGGGATGGCTACACCTTC. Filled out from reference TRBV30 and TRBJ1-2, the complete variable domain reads SQTIHQWPATLVQPVGSPLSLECTVEGTSNPNLYWYRQAAGRGLQLLFYSVGIGQISSEVPQNLSASRPQDRQFILSSKKLLLSDSGFYLCAWSPQDRDGYTFGSGTRLTVV.

CDR3 sequence (DNA): TGTGCCAGCGAGACAGGGTCGAACACTGAAGCTTTCTTT. Encoded protein: CASETGSNTEAFF. V and J are TRBV6-5 and TRBJ1-1; 7 bases fit TRBD1. The CDR3 covers 13 residues. V lost 8 bases and J lost 1; bases outside the gene matches: 4. From germline, CDR1 is MNHEY and CDR2 SVGAGI.

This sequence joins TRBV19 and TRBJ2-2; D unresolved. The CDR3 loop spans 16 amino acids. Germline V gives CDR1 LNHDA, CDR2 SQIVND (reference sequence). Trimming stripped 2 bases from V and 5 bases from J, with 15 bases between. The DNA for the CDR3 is TGTGCCAGTAGTATATCGAGTAGGTCCTTAACCGGGGAGCTGTTTTTT. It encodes CASSISSRSLTGELFF. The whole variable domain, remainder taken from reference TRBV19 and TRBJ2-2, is DGGITQSPKYLFRKEGQNVTLSCEQNLNHDAMYWYRQDPGQGLRLIYYSQIVNDFQKGDIAEGYSVSREKKESFPLTVTSAQKNPTAFYLCASSISSRSLTGELFFGEGSRLTVL.